This T cell receptor beta chain came from a study of cytomegalovirus exposure and HLA in healthy donors (dated by TCRdb to about 2017). Some background on the complete study: An earlier analysis of about 530 of the donors reported 276 Gb of sequence data and about 120 million unique TCR beta sequences obtained from 180 million or so T cells. An early release covering 500 to 750 HLA-typed donors comprised 300 to 350 gigabases of sequencing data and some 79 million unique TCR sequences. Of the roughly 400 genotyped donors, 65% to 90% were placed in the genetic ancestry cluster associated with self-reported Caucasian donors. The study was designed to test whether signatures of past pathogen exposure could be identified by cataloging public T cell receptors. The study profiled the T cell repertoires of 500 to 800 subjects by immunosequencing and related them to cytomegalovirus serostatus. Besides the first cohort of under 700 subjects, a separate validation cohort made up of 95 to 150 different subjects was used. High-throughput TCR immunosequencing, statistical association of individual TCRs with disease status, and machine learning were combined to predict cytomegalovirus infection status. In a later analysis, previously published TCR beta repertoires from 550 to 750 donors were re-analyzed and high-resolution HLA genotyping was added so that TCR occurrence patterns could be studied. The later analysis used no new phenotypic data to find candidate immune exposures, relying instead on TCR beta sequences and their occurrence across donors. An earlier analysis of 587 of the donors applied high-throughput TCR beta sequencing to assess whether each TCR beta V gene segment acted as functional or pseudogenic. Donor age, sex, ethnicity and CMV serostatus were collected together with the repertoire data. A later genetic analysis took genome-wide SNP genotypes for about 55% of the 666 donors and used that subset as a discovery cohort. All discovery cohort repertoires had been generated using a single sequencing platform. Both class I and class II loci were covered by HLA typing, at four-digit resolution. Typing coverage differed by locus: A, B, C, DRB1 and DQB1 were typed in roughly 629-630 donors, DQA1 in about 500, DPA1 in nearly 610, and DPB1 in approximately 450. Four to six DR-DQ haplotypes were handled as single units for association and clustering, since linkage in the cohort was strong. Among around 400 genotyped donors of the cohort, an average of around 240,000 unique TCR beta nucleotide sequences were sequenced per donor, roughly 18% of them non-productive. What the study reported, not specific to this receptor: An association between a missense DCLRE1C variant and V-gene and J-gene trimming of TCR beta chains was found in a later genetic analysis and replicated in an independent cohort. The authors suggested that the approach could potentially be extended to other disease states and immunological phenotypes. Because HLA typing was missing for some donors at each locus, association tests included only the typed subset. Compared with the roughly 700-donor mean, donors in an Asian-associated ancestry cluster had fewer N-insertions in productive TCRs, according to a later genetic analysis. A further reported finding was that TCR beta sequences accurately predicted the HLA-A and HLA-B alleles for most subjects in the first cohort. According to a later analysis, TCR association rates differed among HLA loci, with DRB1 alleles showing the most associated TCRs and HLA-C alleles showing the fewest. Most CMV-associated TCR beta chains appeared to be HLA-restricted in a later analysis, and the HLA associations seemed to be driven largely by CMV exposure. A group of highly shared sequence variants was considered likely to be a technical artifact of the sequencing pipeline. Specific HLA alleles were associated with around 18,000 TCR beta sequences at a false discovery rate of 0.05 in a later analysis. Some IMGT-functional V segments, including TRBV6-2 and TRBV6-3, could not be distinguished by the 87-base-pair reads and were therefore excluded. When HLA alleles, especially DR and DQ, strongly co-occurred, TCR associations were difficult to assign to individual alleles. Cytomegalovirus status was reported to be diagnosed by the classifier with high specificity and sensitivity in both the original and validation cohorts. In this cohort, only TCR beta chains were sequenced, and detectable features were limited by the absence of alpha or paired-chain data. Presence/absence analyses assumed roughly uniform sequencing depth across donors, an assumption that may not hold. In the study, roughly 160 TCR beta chains were listed as associated with cytomegalovirus. According to a later analysis, parvovirus B19, influenza, CMV and Epstein-Barr virus appeared linked to several top co-occurrence clusters. The only immune exposure information available for the cohort was CMV serostatus. Across donors, most TCR sequences were observed very rarely, whereas some public TCRs were present in many individuals. In a later analysis, HLA-associated TCR beta chains showed more clonal expansion and lower generation probabilities than non-associated chains that were equally common. A few of the identified cytomegalovirus-associated TCR beta chains were confirmed in vitro to be specific for cytomegalovirus antigens. In an earlier analysis of over 550 of the donors, most TCR beta V segments were observed in productive rearrangements about 87% or about 30% of the time, broadly matching IMGT annotations. Correlated functional status among segregating V segments might reflect linkage disequilibrium, but an unknown experimental factor could not be ruled out. Because counts were too low, roughly 17 rarely observed V segments, including chromosome 9 orphons, were left out of the earlier analysis of 500 to 750 of the donors.

From V the trimming removes 6 bases and from J it removes 7 bases, while the gene matches leave 5 bases of the junction unaccounted for. Including the terminal cysteine and phenylalanine, the CDR3 comprises 13 residues. The entry retains the CDR3 DNA only, 39 bases that are in frame from base 1. The germline V gene encodes CDR1 SGDLS and CDR2 YYNGEE. The library was obtained by the immunoSEQ multiplex PCR assay. The multiplex PCR relied on a mix of 60 forward primers for TCR Vbeta segments and 13 reverse primers for TCR Jbeta segments. The CDR3 region of rearranged TCR beta genes was amplified from genomic DNA by a multiplex PCR assay. The Illumina HiSeq System was used to sequence the amplified TCR beta libraries as 87-base-pair reads. Per the source publication's procedure: In a later analysis, 70 million to 95 million unique TCR beta chains were counted across the 500 to 850 repertoires, and some 10 million of these chains were shared by at least two donors. Raw reads were error-corrected and collapsed into unique sequences by a nearest-neighbor algorithm in which closely related sequences were merged to remove PCR and sequencing errors. CDR3 sequences were aligned to IMGT reference sequences to assign V, D and J gene segments. For a sequence to be retained, a match of at least six nucleotides to both a V gene segment and a J gene segment was required. A rearrangement counted as productive if the CDR3 had no stop codons and remained in frame with V and J, and every other rearrangement counted as non-productive. CDR3 was defined according to IMGT convention as the region running from the second conserved V-encoded cysteine to the conserved J-encoded phenylalanine. The earlier analysis of 587 of the donors excluded sequences that lacked an unambiguous match to a single V gene segment. In an earlier analysis of about 590 of the donors, a V segment was called functional when productive rearrangements were above 56.7%, and segregating when the standard deviation between donors exceeded 5%. A statistical classification framework was built for diagnosing cytomegalovirus status from the catalog of TCR beta chain sequences. In a later analysis, V and J genes were assigned by comparing TCR nucleotide sequences against IMGT/GENE-DB human TR gene sequences. A later analysis assigned CDR3 sequences and most-parsimonious VDJ recombination scenarios with the TCRdist pipeline. In a later analysis, each TCR beta chain was defined by its CDR3 amino acid sequence together with its V-gene family, and reads without a unique V-gene family were excluded. As a way to deal with suspected cross-contamination and a sequencing artifact, a later analysis dropped 450 to 700 nucleotide sequences that were highly shared and had low generation probability. In a later analysis, a clonal expansion index was calculated for each public chain from normalized within-repertoire ranks of inferred template counts. Generation probabilities in a later analysis came from a VDJ recombination model fitted to out-of-frame rearrangements, and those results were checked against IGoR. Hypergeometric tests were used in a later analysis to score TCR-TCR, TCR-HLA and TCR-CMV co-occurrence, with a repertoire-size bias correction applied to the TCR pairs. False discovery rates were estimated in a later analysis by permuting HLA or CMV assignments 20 times. In a later analysis, co-occurring TCRs were grouped using DBSCAN, and TCRdist sequence similarity was added for clustering within HLA-allele-positive subsets. Repertoires with fewer than 30,000 or more than 120,000 public chains, plus five repertoires with anomalous nucleotide sharing, were excluded from co-occurrence clustering. Held by TCRdb, this immuneACCESS table contains in-frame sequences only and omits some clones. Under half of the omission traces to an unresolved V gene where checked; the cause of the rest is unknown. V and J calls and clone size are copied from that table; D and trimming were computed from the DNA. This sample is represented by some 190,000 clones; over 60% of them were singletons. The ten largest clones add up to approximately 5% of the sample.

The cohort consisted of 650 to 850 healthy bone marrow donors. All cohort members were sampled while nominally healthy, although unrecorded immune exposures were likely present. The donor was CMV seropositive and was included in the group of approximately 310 seropositive cohort members. A peripheral blood sample was collected from each donor, and TCR beta sequencing was performed on peripheral blood mononuclear cells. Genomic DNA extraction from the blood cell samples was performed with the Qiagen DNeasy Blood Extraction Kit. Remarks on this clone: Its antigen is still unknown. Per-base quality was not reported, and no clone a single base away is much larger than it.

Sequenced material: PBMCs. The source of this sequence is a man under 40 in good health and CMV-seropositive. This sequence uses TRBV9 and TRBJ2-2, with 8 bases aligning to TRBD1. The CDR3 here reads CASNAGGGGELFF. The nucleotide sequence is given as TGTGCCAGCAACGCAGGGGGCGGCGGGGAGCTGTTTTTT.